The present entry profiles one T cell receptor beta chain with its context. This clonotype was recorded at least ten times. The clone's antigen remains unknown. No much larger clonotype is one base removed from it; base qualities were not supplied. This entry is derived from a study of human T cells and chemical hapten exposure (dated by TCRdb to 2020 to 2023). With regard to the full study: Libraries were combined into a pool for sequencing, and differences in TCR yield between samples came mainly from small differences in library volumes within the pool. Peripheral blood TCR repertoire changes were tracked in vivo in alopecia patients during primary and secondary sensitization to the hapten diphenylcyclopropenone (DPC). Each blood RNA sample was used to sequence both TCR alpha and TCR beta chains. General conclusions and limits of the study: After repeated subsampling, the strength of the expansion versus patch-test correlation and the threshold at which it became significant changed. The number of TCRs above 1 in 1000 frequency did not change with DPC sensitization; there was no evidence of global repertoire structure alterations.

Unfractionated whole blood was collected in Tempus Blood RNA tubes, and total RNA was extracted from that blood. Four or five healthy volunteers served as TCR sequencing controls and were bled at day 0, 2 weeks and 6 weeks. The CDR3 contains 15 residues, cysteine and phenylalanine counted. Kept here is only the CDR3 DNA, which spans 45 bases and is read in frame from base 1. Sequences SGDLS (CDR1) and YYNGEE (CDR2) are obtained from the germline V gene. V trim: 0 bases; J trim: 6 bases; unmatched bases: 5. Libraries were built with 5' RACE. The sequencer listed for this sample is Illumina MiSeq. Library preparation attached unique molecular identifiers to individual cDNA molecules for quantitative, reproducible TCR counting. Per the authors' processing: The median number of TCRs per sample was 90,000 to 100,000, ranging from about 20,000 to 750,000. V, J and CDR3 annotation of the TCR reads was performed with the Decombinator software suite. For the PS versus PT1 abundance plots, all samples were subsampled to the same number of TCRs (28,000). TCRs were defined as expanded if absent before sensitization and observed at least eight times at the 2-week time point. TCRdb applied fastp at Q25 and MiXCR to the public reads, then kept only in-frame beta chains. Rows with a matching CDR3 protein are joined into one entry that keeps the most common DNA and genes. The V and J calls were not made by the authors but by TCRdb's processing. The sample profile shows about 140,000 distinct CDR3 sequences; roughly 4% of them were found once. Around 1.5% of the sample is in the top ten clones.

The sequence joins TRBV9 to TRBJ1-5; 8 central nucleotides agree with TRBD1. The receptor comes from a female donor in good health. The DNA is TGTGCCAGCAGCGTAGCAGGGGGCGAGGGTCAGCCCCAGCATTTT. Its amino acids are CASSVAGGEGQPQHF.